Listed below are T cell receptor beta chains from one sample, sequenced in a study of T cell changes during pregnancy in multiple sclerosis. The repertoire was sequenced with immunoSEQ multiplex PCR; TCRdb's copy has only in-frame clones and lacks some. The table records roughly 38,000 clones, about 90% of them present only once. The specimen comprised CD4+ T cells from peripheral blood mononuclear cells, sampled in the second trimester of pregnancy. These receptors were taken from a female donor in good health, enrolled as a control in a pregnancy study. The CDR3 runs from the conserved cysteine through the conserved F or W. The D gene is left open where the match is weak. A row's size may be missing; if present it is once, few, many or a size class.

J,V,size,D,CDR3,DNA
TRBJ1-6,TRBV28,-,-,CASSLQVVSPLHF,TGTGCCAGCAGCCTCCAGGTCGTTTCGCCCCTCCACTTT
TRBJ1-2,TRBV5-6,-,-,CASSPRIGQQNYGYTF,TGTGCCAGCAGCCCAAGGATCGGACAGCAGAACTATGGCTACACCTTC
TRBJ1-1,TRBV18,-,TRBD1,CASSSGTGSEAFF,TGTGCCAGCTCATCAGGGACAGGCTCTGAAGCTTTCTTT
TRBJ1-4,TRBV4-2,once,-,CASSPGGRNEKLFF,TGTGCCAGCAGCCCTGGAGGGCGGAATGAAAAACTGTTTTTT
TRBJ1-2,TRBV6-6,-,-,CASSRQGDSYGYTF,TGTGCCAGCAGTCGGCAAGGCGACAGTTATGGCTACACCTTC
TRBJ1-2,TRBV10-2,-,TRBD1,CASSGRQGYGYTF,TGCGCCAGCAGCGGAAGACAGGGCTATGGCTACACCTTC
TRBJ1-5,TRBV28,once,TRBD1,CASSRTDRDNQPQHF,TGTGCCAGCAGTCGAACGGACAGGGACAATCAGCCCCAGCATTTT
TRBJ2-5,TRBV4-1,-,TRBD2,CASSQSTSGVGTQYF,TGCGCCAGCAGCCAATCAACCAGCGGGGTTGGGACCCAGTACTTC
TRBJ1-1,TRBV5-1,-,-,CASSPRTDGGEAFF,TGCGCCAGCAGCCCCAGGACAGATGGGGGCGAAGCTTTCTTT
TRBJ1-5,TRBV18,-,-,CASSQGHRNQPQHF,TGTGCCAGCTCTCAGGGACACCGCAATCAGCCCCAGCATTTT
TRBJ1-5,TRBV28,-,-,CASSGGRGSQHF,TGTGCCAGCAGTGGGGGACGGGGGTCCCAGCATTTT
TRBJ1-4,TRBV29-1,-,TRBD1,CSAADRGVGEKLFF,TGCAGCGCCGCAGACAGGGGGGTAGGGGAAAAACTGTTTTTT
TRBJ2-3,TRBV6-4,-,-,CASSAEGTILPDTQYF,TGTGCCAGCAGTGCGGAAGGGACAATTTTGCCAGATACGCAGTATTTT
TRBJ1-5,TRBV4-1,-,TRBD1,CASSQGSQGRGDQPQHF,TGCGCCAGCAGCCAAGGATCACAGGGGCGCGGGGATCAGCCCCAGCATTTT
TRBJ2-1,TRBV7-3,-,TRBD1,CASSSGDRGYNEQFF,TGTGCCAGCAGCAGTGGGGACAGGGGCTACAATGAGCAGTTCTTC
TRBJ1-4,TRBV5-6,-,-,CASSGGTGTANEKLFF,TGTGCCAGCAGCGGGGGCACAGGGACGGCCAATGAAAAACTGTTTTTT
TRBJ1-2,TRBV4-2,-,TRBD1,CASSQAAGGLTGKGGGYTF,TGTGCCAGCAGCCAAGCCGCCGGTGGGTTGACAGGGAAGGGCGGGGGCTACACCTTC
TRBJ2-1,TRBV7-2,-,-,CASSNTGTTYNEQFF,TGTGCCAGCAGTAATACCGGGACAACCTACAATGAGCAGTTCTTC
TRBJ2-3,TRBV6-1,-,TRBD2,CASSEVASGRNTQYF,TGTGCCAGCAGTGAAGTGGCTAGCGGGAGGAATACGCAGTATTTT
TRBJ2-1,TRBV11-1,-,TRBD2,CASSLRLAGENEQFF,TGTGCCAGCAGCCTTCGACTAGCGGGGGAGAATGAGCAGTTCTTC
TRBJ2-7,TRBV7-2,-,TRBD1,CASSLIGGQGGSYEQYF,TGTGCCAGCAGCTTAATCGGGGGACAGGGGGGATCCTACGAGCAGTACTTC
TRBJ2-2,TRBV28,-,-,CASSLPLNTGELFF,TGTGCCAGCAGTTTACCTCTAAACACCGGGGAGCTGTTTTTT
TRBJ2-5,TRBV30,-,TRBD2,CAWSIGLAGGPGETQYF,TGTGCCTGGAGCATCGGACTAGCGGGGGGGCCAGGAGAGACCCAGTACTTC
TRBJ2-7,TRBV6-1,-,-,CASSEKGVEQYF,TGTGCCAGCAGTGAAAAGGGGGTCGAGCAGTACTTC
TRBJ2-7,TRBV27,-,-,CASSLGPDSFQGEQYF,TGTGCCAGCAGTTTAGGACCTGACAGTTTTCAAGGAGAGCAGTACTTC
TRBJ1-6,TRBV18,-,-,CASSPPFQNSPLHF,TGTGCCAGCTCACCACCGTTCCAGAATTCACCCCTCCACTTT
TRBJ1-2,TRBV7-2,-,-,CASSSLDDRFGYTF,TGTGCCAGCAGCTCTCTAGACGACAGGTTTGGCTACACCTTC
TRBJ2-1,TRBV18,once,-,CASSRLRTPRGDEQFF,TGTGCCAGCTCCCGCCTCCGGACACCCCGCGGGGATGAGCAGTTCTTC
TRBJ2-2,TRBV5-6,-,-,CASSPRGSGRIGELFF,TGTGCCAGCAGCCCCCGGGGTTCAGGGAGGATCGGGGAGCTGTTTTTT
TRBJ2-7,TRBV7-3,-,-,CADRTGYEQYF,TGTGCCGATCGTACGGGCTACGAGCAGTACTTC
TRBJ1-1,TRBV7-2,-,-,CASSLRGGMNTEAFF,TGTGCCAGCAGCTTAAGGGGGGGAATGAACACTGAAGCTTTCTTT
TRBJ1-2,TRBV6-5,once,-,CASSYGGIYGYTF,TGTGCCAGCAGTTACGGGGGGATATATGGCTACACCTTC
TRBJ1-1,TRBV9,-,TRBD1,CASSVAGQGHVLGSEAFF,TGTGCCAGCAGCGTAGCTGGACAGGGGCATGTCCTGGGCTCTGAAGCTTTCTTT
TRBJ2-2,TRBV11-2,-,-,CASSLDGLATGELFF,TGTGCCAGCAGCTTAGACGGACTGGCTACCGGGGAGCTGTTTTTT
TRBJ2-1,TRBV2,-,TRBD2,CASSEALRLAPFF,TGTGCCAGCAGTGAAGCTCTCCGACTAGCCCCGTTCTTC
TRBJ1-2,TRBV6-1,-,-,CASTLGSANYGYTF,TGTGCCAGCACCTTGGGGAGTGCTAACTATGGCTACACCTTC
TRBJ2-7,TRBV5-6,-,TRBD2,CASSISISGGRGHEQYF,TGTGCCAGCAGCATATCTATCTCGGGGGGGAGGGGCCACGAGCAGTACTTC
TRBJ1-1,TRBV7-2,-,-,CASSLGHTNTEAFF,TGTGCCAGCAGCTTAGGCCACACGAACACTGAAGCTTTCTTT
TRBJ2-1,TRBV4-3,once,TRBD1,CASRLNRGSYNEQFF,TGCGCCAGCAGACTCAACAGGGGATCCTACAATGAGCAGTTCTTC
TRBJ1-3,TRBV10-3,-,-,CAISETAQAIF,TGTGCCATCAGTGAGACGGCCCAGGCCATTTTT
TRBJ1-2,TRBV4-1,-,TRBD1,CASSQDDRGPGGYTF,TGCGCCAGCAGCCAAGATGACAGGGGCCCGGGAGGCTACACCTTC
TRBJ2-3,TRBV4-2,-,TRBD2,CASSPMGAGVTDTQYF,TGTGCCAGCAGCCCGATGGGAGCGGGGGTTACAGATACGCAGTATTTT
TRBJ2-2,TRBV28,once,TRBD1,CALQGASGELFF,TGTGCCCTACAGGGGGCATCCGGGGAGCTGTTTTTT
TRBJ2-5,TRBV2,-,TRBD1,CASSSLAGTEGETQYF,TGTGCCAGCAGTTCACTCGCCGGGACAGAGGGCGAGACCCAGTACTTC
TRBJ2-3,TRBV29-1,-,TRBD2,CSVSTSGGRDTQYF,TGCAGCGTCTCGACTAGCGGGGGAAGAGATACGCAGTATTTT
TRBJ2-3,TRBV7-9,-,-,CASSPGTTSTDTQYF,TGTGCCAGCAGCCCGGGGACAACTAGCACAGATACGCAGTATTTT
TRBJ1-6,TRBV6-5,-,TRBD1,CASSYSQGAESPLHF,TGTGCCAGCAGTTACTCACAGGGGGCGGAATCACCCCTCCACTTT
TRBJ2-1,TRBV10-3,-,TRBD2,CAISERGGSNEQFF,TGTGCCATCAGTGAGCGGGGGGGTTCAAATGAGCAGTTCTTC
TRBJ2-6,TRBV2,-,TRBD1,CASSIRGQANVLTF,TGTGCCAGCAGTATTAGGGGGCAGGCCAACGTCCTGACTTTC
TRBJ1-2,TRBV5-6,-,TRBD1,CASSPIDRVNYGYTF,TGTGCCAGCAGCCCCATCGACAGGGTTAACTATGGCTACACCTTC
TRBJ1-4,TRBV9,-,TRBD1,CASSSYPGTGSEKLFF,TGTGCCAGCAGCTCATACCCCGGGACAGGGAGTGAAAAACTGTTTTTT
TRBJ1-5,TRBV9,-,TRBD1,CASSSGQAQGQPQHF,TGTGCCAGCAGCTCCGGACAGGCCCAGGGACAGCCCCAGCATTTT
TRBJ2-5,TRBV12-2,-,-,CASRFGDSKETQYF,TGTGCAAGTCGCTTTGGGGACTCGAAAGAGACCCAGTACTTC